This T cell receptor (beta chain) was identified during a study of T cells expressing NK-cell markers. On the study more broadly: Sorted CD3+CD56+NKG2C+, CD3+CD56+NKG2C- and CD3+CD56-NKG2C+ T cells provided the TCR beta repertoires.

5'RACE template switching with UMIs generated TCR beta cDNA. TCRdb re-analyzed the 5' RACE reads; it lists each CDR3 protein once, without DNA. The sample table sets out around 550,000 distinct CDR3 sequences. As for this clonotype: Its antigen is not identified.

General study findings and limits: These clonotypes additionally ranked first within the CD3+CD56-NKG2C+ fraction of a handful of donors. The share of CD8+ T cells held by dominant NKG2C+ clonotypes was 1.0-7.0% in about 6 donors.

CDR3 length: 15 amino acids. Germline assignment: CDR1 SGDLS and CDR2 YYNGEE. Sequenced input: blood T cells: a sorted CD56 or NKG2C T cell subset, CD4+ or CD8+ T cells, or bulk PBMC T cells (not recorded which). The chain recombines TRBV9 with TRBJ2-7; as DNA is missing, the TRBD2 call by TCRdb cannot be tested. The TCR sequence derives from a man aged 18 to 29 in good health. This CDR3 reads CASSNGGIPLYEQYF.